This is a list of T cell receptor beta chains from one sample in a study of blood T cell repertoires in COVID-19. Some clones are missing from TCRdb's copy, which holds only in-frame ones; the method was immunoSEQ multiplex PCR. The sample gives about 86,000 clones, around four fifths of which show up once; 3% to 4% is in the top ten. Input material: peripheral blood. These receptors were collected from a man in his fifties or sixties with acute or convalescent COVID-19. Both conserved end residues are part of each CDR3. The D gene is left open where the match is weak. Not all rows give a size; the values are once, few, many and, for expanded clones, a class.

TRBV6-2/TRBV6-3	-	TRBJ2-2	-	CASSAGTLNGELFF	TGTGCCAGCAGCGCCGGGACTCTAAACGGGGAGCTGTTTTTT
TRBV7-2	-	TRBJ1-2	-	CASSLARTDYYGYTF	TGTGCCAGCAGCTTAGCGCGGACGGACTACTATGGCTACACCTTC
TRBV6-2/TRBV6-3	-	TRBJ2-5	TRBD2	CASSYSQASGRWETQYF	TGTGCCAGCAGTTACTCTCAGGCTAGCGGGAGGTGGGAGACCCAGTACTTC
TRBV6-5	-	TRBJ1-6	-	CASSSSGTYNSPLHF	TGTGCCAGCAGTTCATCCGGGACATATAATTCACCCCTCCACTTT
TRBV10-3	-	TRBJ1-2	TRBD1	CAISDSGTGSYGYTF	TGTGCCATCAGTGATTCGGGGACAGGGTCCTATGGCTACACCTTC
TRBV21-1	few	TRBJ2-7	-	CASSSITGVIPSYEQYF	TGTGCCAGCAGCTCGATAACAGGGGTCATACCTTCCTACGAGCAGTACTTC
TRBV9	-	TRBJ1-4	TRBD1	CASSAAPGQGALTNEKLFF	TGTGCCAGCAGCGCTGCCCCTGGACAGGGGGCGCTGACTAATGAAAAACTGTTTTTT
TRBV20-1	-	TRBJ1-3	TRBD1	CSASRGQGSSGNTIYF	TGCAGTGCTAGTCGGGGACAGGGCTCATCTGGAAACACCATATATTTT
TRBV15	-	TRBJ1-5	-	CATSRDRYQPQHF	TGTGCCACCAGCAGAGATAGATATCAGCCCCAGCATTTT
TRBV7-3	few	TRBJ2-7	TRBD2	CASSPGLAGSEQYF	TGTGCCAGCAGCCCCGGACTAGCGGGAAGCGAGCAGTACTTC
TRBV28	-	TRBJ1-2	TRBD1	CASSFRDRVGYTF	TGTGCCAGCAGTTTCCGGGACAGGGTGGGCTACACCTTC
TRBV7-2	once	TRBJ2-1	-	CASSLVAGRNEQFF	TGTGCCAGCAGCTTAGTTGCGGGGCGCAATGAGCAGTTCTTC
TRBV28	-	TRBJ2-3	TRBD2	CASSLSSGNGDTQYF	TGTGCCAGCAGTTTAAGTAGCGGGAATGGAGATACGCAGTATTTT
TRBV7-2	-	TRBJ2-7	TRBD1	CASSLWSEPGQGFHEQYF	TGTGCCAGCAGCTTATGGAGTGAGCCGGGACAGGGGTTTCACGAGCAGTACTTC
TRBV6-5	few	TRBJ1-2	TRBD1	CASIWTGNYGYTF	TGTGCCAGCATCTGGACAGGGAACTATGGCTACACCTTC
TRBV10-3	-	TRBJ2-1	TRBD2	CATKPGLAGEQFF	TGTGCCACGAAACCGGGACTAGCGGGGGAGCAGTTCTTC
TRBV7-8	-	TRBJ2-5	TRBD1	CASSLGQGQETQYF	TGTGCCAGCAGCTTAGGACAGGGACAAGAGACCCAGTACTTC
TRBV11-2	-	TRBJ2-1	TRBD2	CASSLGGLAGGTYNEQFF	TGTGCCAGCAGCTTAGGGGGACTAGCGGGGGGAACCTACAATGAGCAGTTCTTC
TRBV7-2	-	TRBJ2-5	TRBD2	CASSLEAGREGRQYF	TGTGCCAGCAGCTTAGAGGCGGGGAGGGAAGGCAGGCAGTACTTC
TRBV7-9	-	TRBJ2-7	TRBD2	CASSLEPAGGYEQYF	TGTGCCAGCAGCTTAGAACCAGCGGGAGGCTACGAGCAGTACTTC
TRBV15	-	TRBJ2-3	-	CATSRDAPQADTQYF	TGTGCCACCAGCAGAGATGCCCCTCAGGCAGATACGCAGTATTTT
TRBV7-3	-	TRBJ2-5	-	CASGRETQYF	TGTGCCAGCGGGCGAGAGACCCAGTACTTC
TRBV7-2	-	TRBJ2-1	TRBD1	CASSLGQSNEQFF	TGTGCCAGCAGCCTGGGACAGTCAAATGAGCAGTTCTTC
TRBV4-1	few	TRBJ2-7	-	CASSQDSIKYF	TGCGCCAGCAGCCAAGATTCTATCAAGTACTTC
TRBV11-3	-	TRBJ2-7	-	CASSFSGTNPYEQYF	TGTGCCAGCAGCTTTTCCGGGACAAACCCCTACGAGCAGTACTTC
TRBV19	once	TRBJ1-3	-	CASSILGAGNTIYF	TGTGCCAGTAGTATACTCGGGGCTGGAAACACCATATATTTT
TRBV6-5	-	TRBJ2-1	TRBD1	CASSYSATGGFEQFF	TGTGCCAGCAGTTACTCCGCGACAGGGGGCTTTGAGCAGTTCTTC
TRBV2	-	TRBJ2-5	TRBD2	CASSETGTSGSGETQYF	TGTGCCAGCAGTGAAACCGGGACTAGCGGGAGTGGGGAGACCCAGTACTTC
TRBV11-2	-	TRBJ1-2	TRBD1	CASSRQGSYGYTF	TGTGCCAGCAGCCGACAGGGGTCCTATGGCTACACCTTC
TRBV28	-	TRBJ1-5	-	CASSFGQLNQPQHF	TGTGCCAGCAGTTTTGGGCAGCTCAATCAGCCCCAGCATTTT
TRBV7-8	-	TRBJ2-1	TRBD2	CASSQFRATSGSERSYNEQFF	TGTGCCAGCAGCCAATTTCGAGCGACTAGCGGGAGCGAGCGGTCCTACAATGAGCAGTTCTTC
TRBV19	-	TRBJ2-1	-	CASSIRETESYNEQFF	TGTGCCAGTAGTATTAGAGAAACCGAGTCCTACAATGAGCAGTTCTTC
TRBV6-2/TRBV6-3	few	TRBJ1-1	-	CASSYGRGQAAAEAFF	TGTGCCAGCAGTTATGGTCGCGGTCAAGCAGCCGCTGAAGCTTTCTTT
TRBV7-8	-	TRBJ2-2	-	CASSLRGGSNTGELFF	TGTGCCAGCAGCCTTAGGGGCGGATCGAACACCGGGGAGCTGTTTTTT
TRBV7-6	-	TRBJ1-5	-	CASSLETGPNQPQHF	TGTGCCAGCAGCTTAGAAACAGGACCCAACCAGCCCCAGCATTTT
TRBV4-3	-	TRBJ2-1	TRBD1	CASTSDRGLYNEQFF	TGCGCCAGCACCTCTGACAGGGGGCTCTACAATGAGCAGTTCTTC
TRBV29-1	-	TRBJ1-1	TRBD1	CSVEEVRGKFTEAFF	TGCAGCGTTGAAGAAGTCAGGGGGAAGTTCACTGAAGCTTTCTTT
TRBV18	-	TRBJ2-2	-	CASSPFSAVSTGELFF	TGTGCCAGCTCACCATTTTCGGCGGTTAGCACCGGGGAGCTGTTTTTT
TRBV2	-	TRBJ1-6	TRBD1	CASGGQGPNNSPLHF	TGTGCCAGCGGTGGACAGGGACCCAATAATTCACCCCTCCACTTT
TRBV28	once	TRBJ2-7	-	CASSFNGLGMQEQYF	TGTGCCAGCAGTTTTAACGGGTTAGGTATGCAAGAGCAGTACTTC
TRBV2	-	TRBJ1-5	-	CASSVGGGQPQHF	TGTGCCAGCAGTGTTGGGGGAGGTCAGCCCCAGCATTTT